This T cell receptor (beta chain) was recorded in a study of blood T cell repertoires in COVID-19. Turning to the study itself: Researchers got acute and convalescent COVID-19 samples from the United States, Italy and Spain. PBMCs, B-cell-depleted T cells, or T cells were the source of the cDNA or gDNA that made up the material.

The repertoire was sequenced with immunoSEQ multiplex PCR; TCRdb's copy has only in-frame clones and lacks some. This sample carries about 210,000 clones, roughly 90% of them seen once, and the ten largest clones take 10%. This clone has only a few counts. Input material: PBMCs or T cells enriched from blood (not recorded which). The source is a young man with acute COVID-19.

CDR3 in DNA: TGTGCCAGCAGCTTACTTGCGGAGTCTGAAGCTTTCTTT. Its translation: CASSLLAESEAFF. The gene calls are TRBV7-3 and TRBJ1-1; no firm D call. Germline V gives CDR1 SGHTA, CDR2 FQGTGA. The CDR3 spans 13 residues. Trimming removed 2 bases from V and 6 bases from J, with 10 bases in between.